This T cell receptor beta chain was recovered during a study of PD-L1 blockade in urothelial cancer. Study at large: Blood was tested 3 weeks (second dose) and 6 weeks into treatment.

The time point here: pretreatment peripheral blood. Some clones are missing from TCRdb's copy, which holds only in-frame ones; the method was immunoSEQ multiplex PCR. The data hold 70,000 to 80,000 clones, with 85% observed a single time. This CDR3 is 15 amino acids long. Germline loops: CDR1 SGHNT, CDR2 YYREEE (reference sequence). The junction had 8 bases not matched to a gene; V was cut back by 3 bases and J by 3 bases. The receptor was derived from a middle-aged man with urothelial cancer. The sample was PBMCs, taken around atezolizumab (anti-PD-L1) treatment. The V gene is TRBV5-4, the J gene TRBJ1-2; 7 nucleotides match TRBD1. This chain's CDR3 is CASSSGTAPDYGYTF. CDR3 DNA sequence: TGTGCCAGCAGCTCTGGGACAGCGCCGGACTATGGCTACACCTTC.